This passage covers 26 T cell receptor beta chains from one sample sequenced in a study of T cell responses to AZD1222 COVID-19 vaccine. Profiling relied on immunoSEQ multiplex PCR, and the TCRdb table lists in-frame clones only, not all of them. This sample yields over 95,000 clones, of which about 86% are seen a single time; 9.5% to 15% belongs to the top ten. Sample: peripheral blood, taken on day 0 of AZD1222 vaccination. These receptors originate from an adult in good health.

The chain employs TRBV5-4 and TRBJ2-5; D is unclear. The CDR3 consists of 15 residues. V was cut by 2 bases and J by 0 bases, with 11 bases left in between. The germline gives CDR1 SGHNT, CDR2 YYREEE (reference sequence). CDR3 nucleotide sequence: TGTGCCAGCAGCTTCCTTAACTCGTACCAAGAGACCCAGTACTTC. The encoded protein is CASSFLNSYQETQYF.

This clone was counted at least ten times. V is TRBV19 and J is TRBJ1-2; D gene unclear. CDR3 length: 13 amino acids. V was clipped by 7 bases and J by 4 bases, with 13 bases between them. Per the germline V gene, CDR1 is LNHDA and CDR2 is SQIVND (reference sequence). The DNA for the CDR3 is TGTGCCAGTACCCCTCTGTTGGCCTATGGCTACACCTTC. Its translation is CASTPLLAYGYTF.

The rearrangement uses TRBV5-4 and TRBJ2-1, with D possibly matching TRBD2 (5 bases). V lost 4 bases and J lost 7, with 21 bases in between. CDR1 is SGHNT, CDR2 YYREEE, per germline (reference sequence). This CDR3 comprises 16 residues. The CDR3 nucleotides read TGTGCCAGCAGCGCCCCTACGGACTGGAGAAATAATGAGCAGTTCTTC. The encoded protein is CASSAPTDWRNNEQFF.

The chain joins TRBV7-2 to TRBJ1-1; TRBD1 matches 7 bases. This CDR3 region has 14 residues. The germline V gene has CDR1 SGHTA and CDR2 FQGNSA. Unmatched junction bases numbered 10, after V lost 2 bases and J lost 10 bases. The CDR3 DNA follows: TGTGCCAGCAGCTTAATGGCAGGGGGGACCGGAGCTTTCTTT. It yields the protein CASSLMAGGTGAFF. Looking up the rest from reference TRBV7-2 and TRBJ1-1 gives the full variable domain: GAGVSQSPSNKVTEKGKDVELRCDPISGHTALYWYRQSLGQGLEFLIYFQGNSAPDKSGLPSDRFSAERTGGSVSTLTIQRTQQEDSAVYLCASSLMAGGTGAFFGQGTRLTVV.

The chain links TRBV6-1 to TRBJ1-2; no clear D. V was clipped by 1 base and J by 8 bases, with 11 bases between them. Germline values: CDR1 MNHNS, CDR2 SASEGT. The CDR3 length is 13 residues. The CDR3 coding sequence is TGTGCCAGCAGTGAAGACGGAAAAAGGGGCTACACCTTC. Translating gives CASSEDGKRGYTF.

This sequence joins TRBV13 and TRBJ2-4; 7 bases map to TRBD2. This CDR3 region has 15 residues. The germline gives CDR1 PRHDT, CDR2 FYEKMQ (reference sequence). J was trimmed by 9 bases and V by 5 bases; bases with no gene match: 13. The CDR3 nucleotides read TGTGCCAGCAGCCATTCGGCCGGATGGGGGGGCATTCAGTACTTC. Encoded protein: CASSHSAGWGGIQYF.

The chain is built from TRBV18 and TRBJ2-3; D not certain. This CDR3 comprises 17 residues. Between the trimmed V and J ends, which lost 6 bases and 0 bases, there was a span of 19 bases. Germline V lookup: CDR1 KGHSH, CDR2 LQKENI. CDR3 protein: CASSRSNNPASTDTQYF. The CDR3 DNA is TGTGCCAGCTCCCGCTCCAATAACCCAGCTAGCACAGATACGCAGTATTTT.

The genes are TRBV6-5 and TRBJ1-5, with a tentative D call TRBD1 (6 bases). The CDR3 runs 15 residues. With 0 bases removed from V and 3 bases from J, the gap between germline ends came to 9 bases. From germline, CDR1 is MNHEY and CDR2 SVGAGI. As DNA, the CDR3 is TGTGCCAGCAGTTACTCAGCAGGGGACAATCAGCCCCAGCATTTT. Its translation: CASSYSAGDNQPQHF.

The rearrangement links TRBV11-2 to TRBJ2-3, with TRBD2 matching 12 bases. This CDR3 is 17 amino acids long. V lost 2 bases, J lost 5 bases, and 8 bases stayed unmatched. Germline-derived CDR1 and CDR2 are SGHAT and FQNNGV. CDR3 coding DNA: TGTGCCAGCAGCTTAACGGGTTCTAGCGGGAGGGGAGATACGCAGTATTTT. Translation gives CASSLTGSSGRGDTQYF. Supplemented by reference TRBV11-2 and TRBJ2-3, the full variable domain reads EAGVAQSPRYKIIEKRQSVAFWCNPISGHATLYWYQQILGQGPKLLIQFQNNGVVDDSQLPKDRFSAERLKGVDSTLKIQPAKLEDSAVYLCASSLTGSSGRGDTQYFGPGTRLTVL.

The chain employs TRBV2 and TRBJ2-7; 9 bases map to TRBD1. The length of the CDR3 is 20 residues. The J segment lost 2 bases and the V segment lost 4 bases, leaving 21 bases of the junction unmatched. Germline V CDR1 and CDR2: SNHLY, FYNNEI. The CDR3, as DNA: TGTGCCAGCAGTGTCCCGGGACAGGGTTCGTCGGTCGTTTCCCCCTACGAGCAGTACTTC. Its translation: CASSVPGQGSSVVSPYEQYF.

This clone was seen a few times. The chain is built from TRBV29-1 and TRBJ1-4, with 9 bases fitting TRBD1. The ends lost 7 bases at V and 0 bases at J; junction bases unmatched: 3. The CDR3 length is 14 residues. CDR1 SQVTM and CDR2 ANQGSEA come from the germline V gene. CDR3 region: CSGQGGSTNEKLFF. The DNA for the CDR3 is TGCAGCGGACAGGGGGGGTCAACTAATGAAAAACTGTTTTTT.

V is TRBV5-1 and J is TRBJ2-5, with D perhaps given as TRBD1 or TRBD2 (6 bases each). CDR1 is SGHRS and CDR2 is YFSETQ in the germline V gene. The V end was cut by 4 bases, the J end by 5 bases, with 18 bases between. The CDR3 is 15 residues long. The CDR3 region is CASSQISGARETQYF. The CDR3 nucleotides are TGCGCCAGCAGCCAAATATCGGGGGCAAGGGAGACCCAGTACTTC.

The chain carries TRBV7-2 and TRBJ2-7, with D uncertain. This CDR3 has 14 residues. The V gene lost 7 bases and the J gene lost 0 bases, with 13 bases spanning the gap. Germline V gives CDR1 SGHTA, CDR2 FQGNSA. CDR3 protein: CASMRQTYSYEQYF. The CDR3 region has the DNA TGTGCCAGCATGAGGCAGACATACTCCTACGAGCAGTACTTC.

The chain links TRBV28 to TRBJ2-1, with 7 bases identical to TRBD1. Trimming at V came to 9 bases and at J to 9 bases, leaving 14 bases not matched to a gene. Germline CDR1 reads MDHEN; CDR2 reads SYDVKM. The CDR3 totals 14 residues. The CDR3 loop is CASCRAGGFGEQFF. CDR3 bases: TGTGCCAGTTGCCGGGCAGGGGGTTTTGGTGAGCAGTTCTTC.

CDR3 bases: TGTGCCACCCGGGGCTCTGGAAACACCATATATTTT. Translation gives CATRGSGNTIYF. The chain links TRBV30 to TRBJ1-3; D is unclear. V gave up 8 bases and J gave up 0 bases, with 8 bases separating them. The CDR3 length is 12 residues. Germline CDR1 and CDR2: GTSNPN and SVGIG (reference sequence).

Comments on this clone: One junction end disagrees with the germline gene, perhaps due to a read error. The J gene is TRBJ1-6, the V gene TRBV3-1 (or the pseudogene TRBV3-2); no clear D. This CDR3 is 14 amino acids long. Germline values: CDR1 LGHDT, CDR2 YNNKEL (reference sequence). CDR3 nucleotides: TGTGCCAGCAGTCAAGTCGAGGCCAACTCACCCCTCCACTTT. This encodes CASSQVEANSPLHF.

CDR3 DNA: TGTGCCACCCGGGCGGGGACTAGCGGGAGGGCCGGGTCCTACGAGCAGTACTTC. It yields the protein CATRAGTSGRAGSYEQYF. This chain connects TRBV15 to TRBJ2-7; 16 bases fit TRBD2. Germline V gene data show CDR1 as LNHNV and CDR2 as YYDKDF (reference sequence). Trimming took 8 bases from V and 1 from J; bases not matched to a gene: 11. The length of the CDR3 is 18 residues. Complete variable domain (other parts from reference TRBV15 and TRBJ2-7): DAMVIQNPRYQVTQFGKPVTLSCSQTLNHNVMYWYQQKSSQAPKLLFHYYDKDFNNEADTPDNFQSRRPNTSFCFLDIRSPGLGDTAMYLCATRAGTSGRAGSYEQYFGPGTRLTVT.

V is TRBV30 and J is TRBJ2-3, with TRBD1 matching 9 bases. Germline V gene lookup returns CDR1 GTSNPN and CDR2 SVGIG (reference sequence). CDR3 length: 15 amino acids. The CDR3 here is CATNTGGWGTDTQYF. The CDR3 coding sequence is TGTGCAACCAACACAGGGGGCTGGGGCACAGATACGCAGTATTTT. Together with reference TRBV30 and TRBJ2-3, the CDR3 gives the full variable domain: SQTIHQWPATLVQPVGSPLSLECTVEGTSNPNLYWYRQAAGRGLQLLFYSVGIGQISSEVPQNLSASRPQDRQFILSSKKLLLSDSGFYLCATNTGGWGTDTQYFGPGTRLTVL.

CDR3 region: CASSSLGSTDTQYF. The CDR3 region has the DNA TGTGCCAGCAGCTCCCTCGGGAGTACAGATACGCAGTATTTT. The chain uses TRBV9 and TRBJ2-3; the D gene is possibly TRBD2 (6 bases). Per germline, CDR1 SGDLS and CDR2 YYNGEE. CDR3 size: 14 residues. The V end was cut by 4 bases, the J end by 3 bases, with 12 bases between.

DNA of the CDR3: TGTGCCAGCAGTTCCTCCTCGACGGGGTTCACTGAAGCTTTCTTT. It encodes CASSSSSTGFTEAFF. V is TRBV6-2 or TRBV6-3 and J is TRBJ1-1, with no clear D. The CDR3 sequence is 15 residues long. CDR1 MNHEY and CDR2 SVGEGT come from the germline V gene. V was pared by 4 bases and J by 4 bases, with 16 bases between.

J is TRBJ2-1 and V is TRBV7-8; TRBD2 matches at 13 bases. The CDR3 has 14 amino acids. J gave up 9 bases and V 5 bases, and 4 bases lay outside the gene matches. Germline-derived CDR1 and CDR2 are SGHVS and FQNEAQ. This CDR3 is CASSPRTSGGEQFF. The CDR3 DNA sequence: TGTGCCAGCAGCCCTAGGACTAGCGGGGGTGAGCAGTTCTTC.

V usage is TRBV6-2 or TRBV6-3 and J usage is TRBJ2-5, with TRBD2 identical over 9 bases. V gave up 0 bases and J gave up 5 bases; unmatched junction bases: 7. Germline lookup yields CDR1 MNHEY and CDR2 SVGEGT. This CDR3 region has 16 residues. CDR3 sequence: CASSYSILAGAETQYF. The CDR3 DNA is TGTGCCAGCAGTTACTCGATATTAGCGGGAGCGGAGACCCAGTACTTC.

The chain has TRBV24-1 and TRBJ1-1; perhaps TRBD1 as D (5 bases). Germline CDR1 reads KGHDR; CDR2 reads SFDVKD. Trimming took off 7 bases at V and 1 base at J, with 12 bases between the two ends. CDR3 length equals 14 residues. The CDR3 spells CATRSQGRNTEAFF. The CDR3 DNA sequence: TGTGCCACCAGAAGTCAGGGAAGGAACACTGAAGCTTTCTTT.

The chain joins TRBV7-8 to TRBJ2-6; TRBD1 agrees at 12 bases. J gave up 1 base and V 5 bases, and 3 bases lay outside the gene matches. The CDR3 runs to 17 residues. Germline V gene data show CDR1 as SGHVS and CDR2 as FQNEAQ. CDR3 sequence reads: CASSPGQGASGANVLTF. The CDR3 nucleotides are TGTGCCAGCAGCCCGGGACAGGGGGCGTCTGGGGCCAACGTCCTGACTTTC.

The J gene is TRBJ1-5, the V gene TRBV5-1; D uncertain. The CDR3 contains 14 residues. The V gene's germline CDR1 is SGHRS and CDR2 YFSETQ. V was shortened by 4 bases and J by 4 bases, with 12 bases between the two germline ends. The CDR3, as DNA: TGCGCCAGCAGCCCGGCGGGCCGAAATCAGCCCCAGCATTTT. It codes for CASSPAGRNQPQHF.

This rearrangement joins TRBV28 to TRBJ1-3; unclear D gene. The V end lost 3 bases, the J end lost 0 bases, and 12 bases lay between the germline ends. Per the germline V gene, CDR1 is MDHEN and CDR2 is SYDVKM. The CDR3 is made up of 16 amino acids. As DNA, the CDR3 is TGTGCCAGCAGTTTGGAACGGACCTTCTCTGGAAACACCATATATTTT. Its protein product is CASSLERTFSGNTIYF.